The table lists the clone carrying this TCR beta chain with a few counts. Its cognate antigen is unknown. This entry comes from a study of neoadjuvant anti-PD-1 for oral cavity cancer. Broader study findings: Treg/Th17 ratio rose with pretreatment blood and fell with post-treatment tumor TCRbeta clonality.

No culture or expansion preceded analysis of these blood cells. Blood libraries mostly used approximately 450 ng genomic DNA, six replicates each. Assay used: immunoSEQ multiplex PCR; TCRdb lists only in-frame clones, some missing. The sample holds about 18,000 clones, over 65% seen once. The sequence derives from a person aged 40 to 85 with oral cavity squamous cell carcinoma. The material sequenced was PBMCs, taken before nivolumab (anti-PD-1) treatment.

DNA for the CDR3: TGTGCCAGCAGTTTAACCACAGGGTACACTGAAGCTTTCTTT. It specifies CASSLTTGYTEAFF. The chain carries TRBV6-1 and TRBJ1-1, with D possibly matching TRBD1 (6 bases). Germline values: CDR1 MNHNS, CDR2 SASEGT. CDR3 length: 14 amino acids. Trimming removed 5 bases from V and 3 bases from J, with 13 bases in between.